Listed below are T cell receptor beta chains from one sample, sequenced in a study of regulatory T cells in long-lasting Graves disease. TCRdb ran MiXCR on the multiplex PCR reads and lists one entry per CDR3 protein. The table has around 400,000 distinct CDR3 sequences, roughly 10% seen once. These data also featured in a second study, about T cells in Graves' hyperthyroidism and ophthalmopathy.

The sequences come from peripheral blood mononuclear cells (PBMCs), collected at new diagnosis, from a patient treated with antithyroid drugs. Receptor source: a woman aged 18-29 years with Graves disease. Both conserved end residues are part of each CDR3. Each record gives: D gene, J gene, V gene, clone size, CDR3 DNA, CDR3 protein. The D gene is left open where the match is weak. Some rows have no size entry. The others give once, few or many, or a class for an expanded clone.

-,TRBJ2-7,TRBV12-3/TRBV12-4,many,TGTGCCAGCAGTCAGGACCCCCACGAGCAGTACTTC,CASSQDPHEQYF
-,TRBJ2-1,TRBV18,many,TGTGCCAGCTCACCCCGGGACACCTACAATGAGCAGTTCTTC,CASSPRDTYNEQFF
-,TRBJ1-2,TRBV2,many,TGTGCCAGCAATATAGGGGCGGGTGGCTACACCTTC,CASNIGAGGYTF
-,TRBJ2-5,TRBV20-1,-,TGCAGTGCTAGTTCGGGTTCCCATGAGACCCAGTACTTC,CSASSGSHETQYF
TRBD2,TRBJ2-5,TRBV10-3,many,TGTGCCATCAGCACCGGACTAGCGGGAGGGCCTTGGGAGACCCAGTACTTC,CAISTGLAGGPWETQYF
TRBD1,TRBJ1-6,TRBV27,many,TGTGCCAGCAGTTTGGGGACAGGGTATAGTTCACCCCTCCACTTT,CASSLGTGYSSPLHF
TRBD2,TRBJ2-7,TRBV9,many,TGTGCCAGCAGCTACTCCCGGACTAGCGGGAGCTCCTACGAGCAGTACTTC,CASSYSRTSGSSYEQYF
-,TRBJ1-2,TRBV11-2,few,TGTGCCAGCAGCCCCCCCTTTTCGGACAAGTCTAACTATGGCTACACCTTC,CASSPPFSDKSNYGYTF
TRBD2,TRBJ2-1,TRBV4-1,-,TGCGCCAGCAGCTTTAAGACTAGCGGAGGGGGCAATGAGCAGTTCTTC,CASSFKTSGGGNEQFF
-,TRBJ2-1,TRBV20-1,many,TGCAGTGCTAGTGTATTAGCGGTAACACGGACTTTACAGTTCTTC,CSASVLAVTRTLQFF
-,TRBJ2-7,TRBV28,many,TGTGCCAGCAGGCCCTCTGCTCCGATGTACGAGCAGTACTTC,CASRPSAPMYEQYF
-,TRBJ1-5,TRBV9,few,TGTGCCAGCAGCGTGGGGGGCGGTATTAATCAGCCCCAGCATTTT,CASSVGGGINQPQHF
TRBD1,TRBJ1-1,TRBV3-1,many,TGTGCCAGCAGCCAAGAAAGGGGGCAATTGAACACTGAAGCTTTCTTT,CASSQERGQLNTEAFF
-,TRBJ1-1,TRBV27,many,TGTGCCAGCAACTTGGCAGGGGCAAGTGAAGCTTTCTTT,CASNLAGASEAFF
-,TRBJ1-4,TRBV20-1,many,TGCAGTGCCTCCCGGGGGGGTGGAAATGAAAAACTGTTTTTT,CSASRGGGNEKLFF
TRBD1,TRBJ1-2,TRBV29-1,-,TGCAGCGTTGAAGTCAGGGGGCGGGACTATGGCTACACCTTC,CSVEVRGRDYGYTF
-,TRBJ2-7,TRBV20-1,many,TGCAGTGCTAGAGAAAAGGGGAACGAGCAGTACTTC,CSAREKGNEQYF
TRBD1,TRBJ1-2,TRBV7-2,many,TGTGCCAGCAGCGGGTGGACAGGATATGGCTACACCTTC,CASSGWTGYGYTF
-,TRBJ2-1,TRBV28,many,TGTGCCAGCAGACGAACGAAGACGGTTTCCTACAATGAGCAGTTCTTC,CASRRTKTVSYNEQFF
-,TRBJ1-1,TRBV5-1,-,TGCGCCAGCAGCTTGAGTCCGGGCCTCGATCGCCTTAGCGCTGAAGCTCTCTTT,CASSLSPGLDRLSAEALF
-,TRBJ1-5,TRBV9,many,TGTGCCAGCAGCGTAGACGGGCTTGGGAATCAGCCCCAGCATTTT,CASSVDGLGNQPQHF
-,TRBJ1-1,TRBV2,many,TGTGCCAGCAGTGTAGTAGAGGGGATTAACACTGAAGCTTTCTTT,CASSVVEGINTEAFF
TRBD2,TRBJ2-1,TRBV6-2/TRBV6-3,few,TGTGCCAGCATGAGCGGGGTAACCTACAATGAGCAGTTCTTC,CASMSGVTYNEQFF
TRBD1,TRBJ1-5,TRBV20-1,-,TGCAGTGTCAGAGCCCAGACAGGGCGTAGCAATCAGCCCCAGCATTTT,CSVRAQTGRSNQPQHF
-,TRBJ2-2,TRBV6-5,many,TGTGCCAGCAGTTACATGTTAAGCACCGGGGAGCTGTTTTTT,CASSYMLSTGELFF
-,TRBJ2-3,TRBV15,many,TGTGCCACCGAGCGGAGGGGGGGAAGCACAGATACGCAGTATTTT,CATERRGGSTDTQYF
TRBD1,TRBJ1-1,TRBV19,-,TGTGCCAGTAGTCGCCCTCCCCGACAGGGGCATACTGAAGCTTTCTTT,CASSRPPRQGHTEAFF
-,TRBJ2-5,TRBV20-1,many,TGCAGTGCTCAAACAGGGATTGGAGAGACCCAGTACTTC,CSAQTGIGETQYF
-,TRBJ2-1,TRBV4-3,few,TGCGCCAGCAGCCAAGAGGGACGGGCATGGGGCAATGAGCAGTTCTTC,CASSQEGRAWGNEQFF
TRBD2,TRBJ2-1,TRBV7-8,-,TGTGCCAGCAGCCGACCCAGGACCGGGACTAGCGGGGGGCTAACCTACTCCTACAATGAGCAGTTCTTC,CASSRPRTGTSGGLTYSYNEQFF
TRBD1,TRBJ1-1,TRBV2,many,TGTGCCAGCAGTTCCCGAACAGGGGATACTGAAGCTTTCTTT,CASSSRTGDTEAFF
-,TRBJ2-1,TRBV12-3/TRBV12-4,many,TGTGCCAGCAGTTTCAGGACAGACAATGAGCAGTTCTTC,CASSFRTDNEQFF
-,TRBJ1-2,TRBV2,many,TGTGCCAGCAGTGAAGCTCCAGGGGTCTATGGCTACACCTTC,CASSEAPGVYGYTF
-,TRBJ1-1,TRBV29-1,many,TGCAGCGTTGTTTTTGTGGGGCATGGAGAAGCTTTCTTT,CSVVFVGHGEAFF
-,TRBJ2-5,TRBV11-2,many,TGTGCCAGCAGCTTTGCGCTAGTTGGGCCAGAGACCCAGTACTTC,CASSFALVGPETQYF
-,TRBJ2-7,TRBV4-3,many,TGCGCCAGCAGCCAAGAGGAAGAGTCGGAGCAGTACTTC,CASSQEEESEQYF
-,TRBJ2-7,TRBV28,many,TGTGCCAGCTCCCCGGTCAGCTACGAGCAGTACTTC,CASSPVSYEQYF
-,TRBJ1-1,TRBV20-1,-,TGCAGTGCTAGGACGGCCGGTAACTGGAGGGGCACTGAAGCTTTCTTT,CSARTAGNWRGTEAFF
-,TRBJ1-1,TRBV4-3,-,TGCGCCAGCAGCCCGTTCATCAGTTCTCGGGAAGCTTTCTTT,CASSPFISSREAFF
-,TRBJ1-1,TRBV5-1,many,TGCGCCAGCAGCTTGGGAACAGCCGACGCCACTGAAACTTTCTTT,CASSLGTADATETFF
-,TRBJ1-2,TRBV11-2,-,TGTGCCAGCAGCTTAAATGCCGTGGGGATGGTGGGTGGCTACACCTTC,CASSLNAVGMVGGYTF
-,TRBJ2-2,TRBV13,many,TGTGCCAGCAGAGTGGGACCGCGCGGGGAGCTGTTTTTT,CASRVGPRGELFF
-,TRBJ2-1,TRBV29-1,many,TGCAGCATGTGGGGTTGGACAGACGACAATGAGCAGTTCTTC,CSMWGWTDDNEQFF
-,TRBJ2-5,TRBV7-9,-,TGTGCCAGCAGCGCTCCTCTTGCTAGCACCCGACCATGGAAAGAGACCCAGTACTTC,CASSAPLASTRPWKETQYF
-,TRBJ1-1,TRBV6-2/TRBV6-3,many,TGTGCCAGCAGTTACCAGGGGCAGAACACTGAAGCTTTCTTT,CASSYQGQNTEAFF
-,TRBJ2-7,TRBV30,-,TGTGCCTGGGGTCAGGGCTACGAGCAGTACTTC,CAWGQGYEQYF
-,TRBJ1-5,TRBV5-6,many,TGTGCCAGCAGCCATGGAGTGGGGAATCAGCCCCAGCATTTT,CASSHGVGNQPQHF
-,TRBJ2-1,TRBV25-1,many,TGTGCCAGCAGTGGGTACCTCCGGGGCTCCTACAATGAGCAGTTCTTC,CASSGYLRGSYNEQFF
-,TRBJ2-1,TRBV6-2/TRBV6-3,few,TGTGCCAGCAGTTGGACCGGGACCGGCTCCTACAATGAGCAGTTCTTC,CASSWTGTGSYNEQFF
-,TRBJ1-3,TRBV28,many,TGTGCCAGCAGTTCCTGGTTCCAAGGGGGAAACACCATATATTTT,CASSSWFQGGNTIYF
-,TRBJ2-7,TRBV20-1,many,TGCAGTGTTAGCCCCGCCTACGAGCAGTACTTC,CSVSPAYEQYF
-,TRBJ1-2,TRBV27,many,TGTGCCAGCAGCTCAGGAGGACCATTCCACCCGCGGGGCTACACCTTC,CASSSGGPFHPRGYTF
TRBD1,TRBJ2-1,TRBV6-5,many,TGTGCCAGCAGTTATAACAGGGGTGAGCAGTTCTTC,CASSYNRGEQFF
-,TRBJ1-1,TRBV12-3/TRBV12-4,many,TGTGCCAGCAGTGGGCAGGGACCTATGAACACTGAAGCTTTCTTT,CASSGQGPMNTEAFF
-,TRBJ1-1,TRBV6-1,many,TGTGCCAGCGATACCGCACAGAACACTGAAGCTTTCTTT,CASDTAQNTEAFF
-,TRBJ2-7,TRBV10-2,many,TGCGCCAGCAGTCGCTACGAGCAGTACTTC,CASSRYEQYF